Listed below are T cell receptor beta chains from one sample, sequenced in a study of beta chain features in type 1 diabetes. Sequencing used immunoSEQ multiplex PCR; TCRdb keeps in-frame clones, though not all of them. The data show about 53,000 clones, 55% to 70% seen once. Sequenced sample: stem cell memory CD4+ T cells from blood. The receptors here all came from a woman in her twenties or thirties with type 1 diabetes. CDR3s include the opening cysteine and the closing phenylalanine or tryptophan.

v_gene	j_gene	CDR3aa
TRBV7-9	TRBJ1-1	CASSWDRNEAFF
TRBV5-1	TRBJ2-1	CASSHTGGPNNEQFF
TRBV5-1	TRBJ2-5	CASSLSSGEETQYF
TRBV5-6	TRBJ2-3	CASSLDPLTDTQYF
TRBV28	TRBJ1-5	CASSLPTGNNQPQHF
TRBV27	TRBJ2-1	CAVSGTPSYNEQFF
TRBV5-4	TRBJ1-4	CASSLAGVRNEKLFF
TRBV4-1	TRBJ1-5	CASSAVGNQPQHF
TRBV5-1	TRBJ1-5	CASSFGPNQPQHF
TRBV6-6	TRBJ2-3	CASSWGEPSSTDTQYF
TRBV6-1	TRBJ2-3	CASSEAGHGDTQYF
TRBV7-3	TRBJ1-2	CASSLTARDSYGYTF
TRBV5-4	TRBJ2-6	CASSLASGANVLTF
TRBV19	TRBJ2-1	CASSTTGPHNEQFF
TRBV6-5	TRBJ2-3	CASSYGLAGATDTQYF
TRBV14	TRBJ2-5	CASSLQGPETQYF
TRBV18	TRBJ2-7	CASSLNSGNQNEQYF
TRBV5-1	TRBJ2-2	CASRSRDGRATTGELFF
TRBV28	TRBJ2-7	CASSRSGTSGSRKGYEQYF
TRBV29-1	TRBJ2-5	CSARLQETQYF
TRBV7-9	TRBJ2-7	CASSWTSGSYEQYF
TRBV7-3	TRBJ2-5	CASSLGRLAGVETQYF
TRBV2	TRBJ2-6	CARKGAGANVLTF
TRBV11-2	TRBJ1-1	CASSPDRGTEAFF
TRBV6-1	TRBJ1-1	CASSEPGQGGTEAFF
TRBV9	TRBJ1-2	CASSSGRDRGNVNYGYTF
TRBV9	TRBJ2-3	CASSPAGTSGRFGTDTQYF
TRBV6-5	TRBJ1-1	CASSATGTRTEAFF
TRBV7-2	TRBJ2-7	CASSLLYLSGRTLREQYF
TRBV5-1	TRBJ1-1	CASRVAVETEAFF
TRBV20-1	TRBJ1-2	CSARQGNGYTF
TRBV7-8	TRBJ2-3	CASSPRGAAPTDTQYF
TRBV11-3	TRBJ2-7	CASSYRQGAREQYF
TRBV5-5	TRBJ1-5	CASSHQPYSNQPQHF
TRBV4-1	TRBJ2-7	CASSQEITGFYEQYF
TRBV12-5	TRBJ2-1	CASGPSSSYNEQFF
TRBV7-2	TRBJ1-5	CASSLVQGGDQPQHF
TRBV4-1	TRBJ2-7	CASSQGVTRSYEQYF
TRBV27	TRBJ1-5	CASSPRDRDSNQPQHF
TRBV7-9	TRBJ2-7	CASSLGQGSYSYEQYF
TRBV11-3	TRBJ2-1	CASSLAEDSYNEQFF
TRBV5-1	TRBJ2-4	CASSLDSRGRAKNIQYF
TRBV30	TRBJ1-1	CAWSVALTTPEAFF
TRBV6-5	TRBJ1-1	CASSYSPGDTEAFF
TRBV4-1	TRBJ2-1	CASSHPGQKPYNEQFF
TRBV6-5	TRBJ1-2	CASSPDRGYGYTF
TRBV28	-	CASRDWTGRNEQYF
TRBV7-2	TRBJ1-5	CASSFYGQPQHF
TRBV5-1	TRBJ1-1	CASSPNVMNTEAFF
TRBV7-9	TRBJ2-3	CASSLGYMGAKDTQYF
TRBV30	TRBJ1-5	CAWSVWGQGSQPQHF
TRBV7-7	TRBJ2-7	CASSPSSGGLNEQYF
TRBV5-4	TRBJ2-3	CASTKDRDMLDTQYF
TRBV5-1	TRBJ2-5	CASSPGTVNQETQYF
TRBV7-2	TRBJ2-3	CASSLTGRTGASTDTQYF
TRBV30	TRBJ1-2	CAWRGKGADGYTF